This T cell receptor beta chain was captured in a study of T cell repertoires and Cas9 in healthy adults. Whole-study results and caveats: In vitro, SpCas9-reactive Tregs were reported to curb effector T cell proliferation and function.

Assay: immunoSEQ multiplex PCR; the TCRdb copy retains only in-frame clones and omits some. Of approximately 23,000 clones listed, roughly nine tenths are singletons. This CDR3 has 13 amino acids. The V and J ends lost 5 bases and 5 bases respectively, with 9 bases between them. Germline V lookup: CDR1 MNHEY, CDR2 SMNVEV (reference sequence). About this clone: The antigen is not known.

The chain has TRBV27 and TRBJ1-4; D gene uncertain. Sequenced material: CD4+ effector T cells (CD127+, CD25-, CD137-, CD154-) from PBMCs; culture status not recorded. This TCR was sampled from a human donor in good health. The CDR3 sequence is CASSSRVNEKLFF. CDR3 in DNA: TGTGCCAGCAGTAGTCGTGTGAATGAAAAACTGTTTTTT.